The following is a T cell receptor beta chain sequence with its context. The data were taken from a study of control samples from healthy donors and cancer patients. CDR3 length: 14 residues. Between the trimmed V and J ends, which lost 6 bases and 1 base, there was a span of 12 bases. Germline CDR1 and CDR2: SGHTA and FQGNSA. Generated by immunoSEQ multiplex PCR, the TCRdb table keeps only in-frame clones and is missing some. This table has some 120,000 clones, roughly 86% appearing once. The TCR originated in a man aged 60 to 69 in good health. The chain combines TRBV7-2 with TRBJ1-1; D is possibly TRBD1 (5 bases). What was sequenced was blood. The CDR3 is CASSFQGPNTEAFF. CDR3 DNA sequence: TGTGCCAGCAGTTTCCAGGGCCCGAACACTGAAGCTTTCTTT. Combining the CDR3 with reference TRBV7-2 and TRBJ1-1 gives the whole variable domain GAGVSQSPSNKVTEKGKDVELRCDPISGHTALYWYRQSLGQGLEFLIYFQGNSAPDKSGLPSDRFSAERTGGSVSTLTIQRTQQEDSAVYLCASSFQGPNTEAFFGQGTRLTVV.